This TCR beta chain was recovered during a study of blood T cell repertoires in COVID-19. TCRdb keeps only in-frame clones here, not all; method: immunoSEQ multiplex PCR. The repertoire holds 150,000 to 200,000 clones, with roughly 80% as singletons. The source is a man aged 55 to 70 with active or convalescent COVID-19. Sequencing was carried out using peripheral blood.

DNA of the CDR3: TGTGCCATCAGGTCCGGGACTAGCGGTGTCTCCTACAATGAGCAGTTCTTC. It is translated as CAIRSGTSGVSYNEQFF. The chain uses TRBV10-3 and TRBJ2-1; 11 positions agree with TRBD2. There are 17 residues in the CDR3. CDR1 is ENHRY and CDR2 is SYGVKD in the germline V gene. V shed 6 bases and J 0 bases; nucleotides not matched to a gene: 7.